These 3 T cell receptor beta chains came from one sample sequenced in a study of blood T cells in healthy people across ages. Together with a sample-barcoded 5' primer, a J-beta primer mix was included in a second PCR lasting roughly 7 to 11 cycles. TCRdb re-derived calls from the 5' RACE reads in MiXCR, one entry per CDR3 protein. The table includes about 900,000 distinct CDR3 sequences, 48% detected once. Sequencing was carried out using blood. These receptors were obtained from a man in his thirties or forties in good health.

The chain couples TRBV5-1 to TRBJ1-5, with no clear D. CDR3 length: 15 amino acids. The V gene lost 4 bases and the J gene lost 6 bases, with 17 bases spanning the gap. Germline-derived CDR1 and CDR2 are SGHRS and YFSETQ. DNA for the CDR3: TGCGCCAGCAGCCTAGGGCAGGAGGCAAGTCAGCCCCAGCATTTT. Translated: CASSLGQEASQPQHF.

The genes are TRBV4-3 and TRBJ1-2; D is ambiguous. The CDR3 loop spans 16 amino acids. Germline values: CDR1 LGHNA, CDR2 YSLEER. The V end lost 4 bases, the J end lost 4 bases, and 19 bases lay between the germline ends. As DNA, the CDR3 is TGCGCCAGCAGCCCCTTAGGCAGGAACTCGATCTATGGCTACACCTTC. Translation gives CASSPLGRNSIYGYTF.

Concerning this clonotype: Germline and junction disagree at one end, which may indicate a read error. The J gene is TRBJ1-1, the V gene TRBV5-1; no definite D call. CDR1 SGHRS and CDR2 YFSETQ come from the germline V gene. The CDR3 is 15 residues long. The CDR3 region has the DNA TGCGCCAGCAGCTTGGCCCCGGGAGGGAACACTGGAGCTTTCTTT. Amino acid sequence: CASSLAPGGNTGAFF.